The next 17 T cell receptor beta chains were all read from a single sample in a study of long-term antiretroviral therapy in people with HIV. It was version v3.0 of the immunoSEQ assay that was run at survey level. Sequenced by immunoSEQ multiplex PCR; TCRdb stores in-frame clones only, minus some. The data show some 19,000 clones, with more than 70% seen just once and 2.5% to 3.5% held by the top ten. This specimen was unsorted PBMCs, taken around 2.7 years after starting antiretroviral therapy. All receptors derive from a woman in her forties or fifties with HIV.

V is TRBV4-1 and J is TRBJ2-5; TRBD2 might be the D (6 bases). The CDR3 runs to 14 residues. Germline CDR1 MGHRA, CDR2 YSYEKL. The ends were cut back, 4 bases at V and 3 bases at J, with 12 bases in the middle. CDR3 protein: CASSPHGGEETQYF. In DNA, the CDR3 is TGCGCCAGCAGCCCGCACGGGGGTGAAGAGACCCAGTACTTC.

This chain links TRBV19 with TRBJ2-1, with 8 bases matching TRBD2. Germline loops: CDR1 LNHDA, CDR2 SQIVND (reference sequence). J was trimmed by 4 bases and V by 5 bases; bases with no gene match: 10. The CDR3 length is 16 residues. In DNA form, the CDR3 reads TGTGCCAGTAGTTCCTCCGGACTAGCCGCTTACAATGAGCAGTTCTTC. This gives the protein CASSSSGLAAYNEQFF.

The CDR3 DNA is TGTGCCAGCAGCTCTTGGACAGGGGACAATGAGCAGTTCTTC. As protein: CASSSWTGDNEQFF. The chain combines TRBV7-6 with TRBJ2-1, with TRBD1 matching 9 bases. Losses at the gene ends were 4 bases for V and 5 bases for J; bases not matched to a gene: 3. Germline-derived CDR1 and CDR2 are SGHVS and FNYEAQ. CDR3 size: 14 residues.

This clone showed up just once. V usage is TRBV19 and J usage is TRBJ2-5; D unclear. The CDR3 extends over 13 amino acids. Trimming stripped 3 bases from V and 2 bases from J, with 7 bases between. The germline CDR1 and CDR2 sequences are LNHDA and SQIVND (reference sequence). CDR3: CASSMAPQETQYF. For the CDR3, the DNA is TGTGCCAGTAGTATGGCTCCGCAAGAGACCCAGTACTTC.

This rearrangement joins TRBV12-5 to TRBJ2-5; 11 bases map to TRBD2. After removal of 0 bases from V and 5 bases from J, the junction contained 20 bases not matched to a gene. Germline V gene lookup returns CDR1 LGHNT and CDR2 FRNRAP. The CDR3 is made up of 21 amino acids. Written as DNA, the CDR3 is TGTGCTAGTGGTTTGGTACGGAGGGGACTAGCGGCCACGGGGGTTAGGGAGACCCAGTACTTC. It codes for CASGLVRRGLAATGVRETQYF.

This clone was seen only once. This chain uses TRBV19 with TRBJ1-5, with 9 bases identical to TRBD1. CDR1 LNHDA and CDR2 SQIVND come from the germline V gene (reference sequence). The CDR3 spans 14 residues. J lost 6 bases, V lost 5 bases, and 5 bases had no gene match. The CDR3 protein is CASSPLQGAQPQHF. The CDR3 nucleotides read TGTGCCAGTAGTCCTCTACAGGGGGCTCAGCCCCAGCATTTT.

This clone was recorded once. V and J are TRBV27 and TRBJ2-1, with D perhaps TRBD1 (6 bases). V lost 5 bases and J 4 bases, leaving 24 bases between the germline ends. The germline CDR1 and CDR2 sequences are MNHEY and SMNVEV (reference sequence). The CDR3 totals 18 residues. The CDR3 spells CASSLLPPGHRAYNEQFF. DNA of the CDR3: TGTGCCAGCAGTCTCCTTCCCCCGGGACACAGGGCGTACAATGAGCAGTTCTTC.

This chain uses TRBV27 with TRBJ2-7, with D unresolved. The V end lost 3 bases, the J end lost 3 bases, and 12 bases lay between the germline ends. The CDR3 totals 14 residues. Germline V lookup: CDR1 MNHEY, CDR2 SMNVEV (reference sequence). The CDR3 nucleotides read TGTGCCAGCAGTTTTGCTAACGGAAACTACGAGCAGTACTTC. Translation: CASSFANGNYEQYF.

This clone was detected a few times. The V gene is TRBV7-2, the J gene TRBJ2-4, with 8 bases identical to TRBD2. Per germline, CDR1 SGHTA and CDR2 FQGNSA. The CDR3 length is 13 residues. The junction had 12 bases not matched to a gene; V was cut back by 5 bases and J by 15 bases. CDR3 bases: TGTGCCAGCAGCCCATCGGCGGGGGGCTGGTCGTACTTC. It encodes CASSPSAGGWSYF. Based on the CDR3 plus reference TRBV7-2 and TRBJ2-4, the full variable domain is GAGVSQSPSNKVTEKGKDVELRCDPISGHTALYWYRQSLGQGLEFLIYFQGNSAPDKSGLPSDRFSAERTGGSVSTLTIQRTQQEDSAVYLCASSPSAGGWSYFGAGTRLSVL.

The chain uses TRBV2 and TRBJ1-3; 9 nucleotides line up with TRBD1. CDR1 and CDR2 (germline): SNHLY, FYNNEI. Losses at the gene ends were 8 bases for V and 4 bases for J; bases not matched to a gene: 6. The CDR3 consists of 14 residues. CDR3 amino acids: CASLQGAQGNTIYF. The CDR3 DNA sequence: TGTGCCAGCTTACAGGGGGCACAAGGAAACACCATATATTTT.

In DNA, the CDR3 is TGTGCCATTAGAGGACTAGCGGAAGGGGAGACCCAGTACTTC. Translation gives CAIRGLAEGETQYF. The chain links TRBV10-3 to TRBJ2-5; TRBD2 matches 10 bases. The CDR3 loop spans 14 amino acids. Trimming at V came to 9 bases and at J to 5 bases, leaving 9 bases not matched to a gene. Germline V gene lookup returns CDR1 ENHRY and CDR2 SYGVKD.

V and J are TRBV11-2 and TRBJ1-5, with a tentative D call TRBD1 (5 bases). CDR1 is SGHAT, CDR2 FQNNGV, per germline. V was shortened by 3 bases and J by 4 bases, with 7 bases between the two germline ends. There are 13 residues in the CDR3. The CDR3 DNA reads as TGTGCCAGCAGCTTCGGGGGTAATCAGCCCCAGCATTTT. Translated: CASSFGGNQPQHF.

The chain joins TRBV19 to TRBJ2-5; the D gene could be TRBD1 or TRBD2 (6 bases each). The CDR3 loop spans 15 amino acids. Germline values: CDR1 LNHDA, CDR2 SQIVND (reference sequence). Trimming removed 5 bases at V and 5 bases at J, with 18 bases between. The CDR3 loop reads CASSAWGGGGETQYF. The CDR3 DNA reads TGTGCCAGTAGTGCCTGGGGAGGAGGGGGGGAGACCCAGTACTTC.

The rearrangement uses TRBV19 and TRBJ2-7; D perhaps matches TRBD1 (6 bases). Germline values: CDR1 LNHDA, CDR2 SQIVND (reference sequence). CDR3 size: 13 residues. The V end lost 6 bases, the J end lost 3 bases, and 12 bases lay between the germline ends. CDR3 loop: CASRRGTYYEQYF. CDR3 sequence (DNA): TGTGCCAGTAGGAGGGGGACATACTACGAGCAGTACTTC.

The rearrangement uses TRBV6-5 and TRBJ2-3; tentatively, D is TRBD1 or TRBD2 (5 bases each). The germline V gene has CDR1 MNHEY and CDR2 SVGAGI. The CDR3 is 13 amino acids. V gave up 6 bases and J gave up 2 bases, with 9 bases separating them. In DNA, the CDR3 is TGTGCCAGCAGCCGGGACCTCACAGATACGCAGTATTTT. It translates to CASSRDLTDTQYF.

CDR3 sequence reads: CASSLSEQYF. CDR3 in DNA: TGCGCCAGCAGCTTATCAGAGCAGTACTTC. The chain carries TRBV5-1 and TRBJ2-7; D gene uncertain. The germline CDR1 and CDR2 sequences are SGHRS and YFSETQ. The CDR3 has 10 amino acids. Trimming removed 2 bases at V and 7 bases at J, with 4 bases between.

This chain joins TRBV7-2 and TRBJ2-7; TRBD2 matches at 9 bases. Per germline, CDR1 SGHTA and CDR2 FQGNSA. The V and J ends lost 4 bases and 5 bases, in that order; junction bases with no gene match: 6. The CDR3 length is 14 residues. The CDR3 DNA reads TGTGCCAGCAGCTCCGTGGGACTAGCTGACGAGCAGTACTTC. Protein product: CASSSVGLADEQYF.